This T cell receptor beta chain emerged from a study of T-cell memory formation after mild COVID-19. Study-wide context: In these data, TCR clusters were largely donor specific.

This clonotype was seen a handful of times. TCRdb re-called the 5' RACE reads with MiXCR, one entry per CDR3 protein. The sample includes roughly 200,000 distinct CDR3 sequences, about 17% of them seen just once. Germline V gene lookup returns CDR1 SEHNR and CDR2 FQNEAQ (reference sequence). V dropped 5 bases and J dropped 0; count of bases not matched to a gene: 9. This CDR3 region has 16 residues. This TCR was sampled from an adult woman who had mild COVID-19 (a few samples of this study predate the infection). Cell type and time point are not known. J is TRBJ1-1 and V is TRBV7-9, with 7 bases fitting TRBD1. The sequencing sample was made of PBMCs or a T cell subset sorted from them (not recorded which). The CDR3 sequence is CASSLPTGLMNTEAFF. The CDR3 bases are TGTGCCAGCAGCCTCCCGACAGGGCTGATGAACACTGAAGCTTTCTTT. Based on the CDR3 plus reference TRBV7-9 and TRBJ1-1, the full variable domain is DTGVSQNPRHKITKRGQNVTFRCDPISEHNRLYWYRQTLGQGPEFLTYFQNEAQLEKSRLLSDRFSAERPKGSFSTLEIQRTEQGDSAMYLCASSLPTGLMNTEAFFGQGTRLTVV.